The T cell receptor beta chain under discussion was sequenced for a study of shared clonotypes between healthy human individuals. Assay used: immunoSEQ multiplex PCR; TCRdb lists only in-frame clones, some missing. The sample includes approximately 740,000 clones, nearly 95% seen only once; the top ten take more than 20%. Between the trimmed V and J ends, which lost 3 bases and 0 bases, there was a span of 6 bases. Germline values: CDR1 MDHEN, CDR2 SYDVKM. The CDR3 covers 14 residues. Selected positively for CCR7 and CD45RO-negative, naive CD8 cells excluded terminally differentiated effector memory CD45RA+ cells.

The chain recombines TRBV28 with TRBJ1-5; D gene ambiguous. The clonotype comes from a man aged 25-45 years in good health. The sequenced sample was naive CD8+ T cells sorted from blood. The CDR3 DNA reads TGTGCCAGCAGTTTTCGTTTTAGCAATCAGCCCCAGCATTTT. It yields the protein CASSFRFSNQPQHF.